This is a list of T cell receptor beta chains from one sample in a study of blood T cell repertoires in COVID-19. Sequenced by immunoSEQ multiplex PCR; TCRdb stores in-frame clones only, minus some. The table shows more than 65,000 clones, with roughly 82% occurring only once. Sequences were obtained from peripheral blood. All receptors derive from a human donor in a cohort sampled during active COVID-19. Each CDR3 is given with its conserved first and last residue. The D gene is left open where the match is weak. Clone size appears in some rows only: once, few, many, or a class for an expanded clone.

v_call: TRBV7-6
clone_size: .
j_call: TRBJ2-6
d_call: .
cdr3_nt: TGTGCCAGCAGCTTAGGGGGGGCTGGGGCCAACGTCCTGACTTTC
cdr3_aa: CASSLGGAGANVLTF

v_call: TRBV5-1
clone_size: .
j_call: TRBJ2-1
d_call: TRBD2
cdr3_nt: TGCGCCAGCAGCTTGGACGGGGGGGACTACAATGAGCAGTTCTTC
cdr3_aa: CASSLDGGDYNEQFF

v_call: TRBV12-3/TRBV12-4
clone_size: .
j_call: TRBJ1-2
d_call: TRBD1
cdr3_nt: TGTGCCAGCAGTTTAAGGGGGCTCTATGGCTACACCTTC
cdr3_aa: CASSLRGLYGYTF

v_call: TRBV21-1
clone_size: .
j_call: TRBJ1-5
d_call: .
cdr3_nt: TGTGCCAGCAGGGGACAGGGCAGCAATCAGCCCCAGCATTTT
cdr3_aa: CASRGQGSNQPQHF

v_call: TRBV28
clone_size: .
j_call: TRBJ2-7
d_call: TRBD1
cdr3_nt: TGTGCCAGCAGTTTCTCCGGGACAGGGGACTACGAGCAGTACTTC
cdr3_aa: CASSFSGTGDYEQYF

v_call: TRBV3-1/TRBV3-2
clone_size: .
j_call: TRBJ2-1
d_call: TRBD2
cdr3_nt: TGTGCCAGCAGCCAAGGGGGACTAGCGGCTTACAATGAGCAGTTCTTC
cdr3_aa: CASSQGGLAAYNEQFF

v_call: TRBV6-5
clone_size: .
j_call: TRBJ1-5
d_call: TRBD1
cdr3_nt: TGTGCCAGCAGAGCTGGACAGGGAAGTCAGCCCCAGCATTTT
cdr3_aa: CASRAGQGSQPQHF

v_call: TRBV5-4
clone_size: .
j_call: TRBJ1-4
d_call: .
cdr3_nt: TGTGCCACCAGCCCGTCGGGAGGGGGGCAGGCTGATGAAAAACTGTTTTTT
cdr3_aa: CATSPSGGGQADEKLFF

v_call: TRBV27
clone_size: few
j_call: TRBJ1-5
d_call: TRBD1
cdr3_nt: TGTGCCAGCAAGGACAGGGGTTTCGGTCAGCCCCAGCATTTT
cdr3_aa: CASKDRGFGQPQHF

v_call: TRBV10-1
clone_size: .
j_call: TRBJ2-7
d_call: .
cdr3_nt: TGCGCCAGCGGCTCGGGGGCCTACGAGCAGTACTTC
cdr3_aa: CASGSGAYEQYF

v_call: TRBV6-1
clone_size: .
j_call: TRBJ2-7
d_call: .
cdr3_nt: TGTGCCAGCAGTGAAGGAGTACCCCCCGACGAGCAGTACTTC
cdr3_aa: CASSEGVPPDEQYF

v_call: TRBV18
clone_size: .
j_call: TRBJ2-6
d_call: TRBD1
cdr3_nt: TGTGCCAGCTCACACACAGGGGAAGGAGTTGGGGCCAACGTCCTGACTTTC
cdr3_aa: CASSHTGEGVGANVLTF

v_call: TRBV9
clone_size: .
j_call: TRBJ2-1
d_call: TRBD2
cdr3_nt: TGTGCCAGCAGCGTAGATAGCGGGGGTGGGTACAATGAGCAGTTCTTC
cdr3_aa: CASSVDSGGGYNEQFF

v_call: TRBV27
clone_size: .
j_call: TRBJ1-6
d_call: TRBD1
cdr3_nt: TGTGCCAGCAGTCCTAACTCCGGGACAGGAAGTTCACCCCTCCACTTT
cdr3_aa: CASSPNSGTGSSPLHF

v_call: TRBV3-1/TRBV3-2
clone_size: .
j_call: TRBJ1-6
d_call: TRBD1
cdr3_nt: TGTGCCGCCCGAGGTAAGGACAGGGATTCACCCCTCCACTTT
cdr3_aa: CAARGKDRDSPLHF

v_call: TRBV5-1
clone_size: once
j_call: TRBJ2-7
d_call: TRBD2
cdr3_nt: TGCGCCAGCAGCTTGGGGACTAGCGGGTACGAGCAGTACTTC
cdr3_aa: CASSLGTSGYEQYF

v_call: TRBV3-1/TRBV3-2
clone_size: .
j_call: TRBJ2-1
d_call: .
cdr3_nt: TGTGCCAGCGGATACAGGACTATCACGGATGAGCAGTTCTTC
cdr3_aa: CASGYRTITDEQFF

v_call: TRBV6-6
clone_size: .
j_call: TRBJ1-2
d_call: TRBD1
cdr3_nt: TGTGCCAGCAGTCCCCAGGGGGCGCGGATTGGCTACACCTTC
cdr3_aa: CASSPQGARIGYTF

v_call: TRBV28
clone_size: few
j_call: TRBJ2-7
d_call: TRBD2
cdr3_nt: TGTGCCAGCAGTTCTATGGGACTAGCGGGATCCTACGAGCAGTACTTC
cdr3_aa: CASSSMGLAGSYEQYF

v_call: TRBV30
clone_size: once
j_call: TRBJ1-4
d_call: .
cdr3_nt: TGTGCCTGGACAGGATCTAATGAAAAACTGTTTTTT
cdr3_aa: CAWTGSNEKLFF

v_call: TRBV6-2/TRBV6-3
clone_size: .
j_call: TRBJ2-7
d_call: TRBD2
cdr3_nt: TGTGCCAGCAGTCGGGGGGACGAGCAGTACTTC
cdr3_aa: CASSRGDEQYF

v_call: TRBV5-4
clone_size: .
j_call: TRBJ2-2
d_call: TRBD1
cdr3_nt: TGTGCCAGCAGCTACGGACAGGACACCGGGGAGCTGTTTTTT
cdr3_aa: CASSYGQDTGELFF

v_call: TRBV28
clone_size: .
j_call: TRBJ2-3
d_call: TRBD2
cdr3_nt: TGTGCCAGCAGTTTATGGACTAGCGGGAGTCAAACAGATACGCAGTATTTT
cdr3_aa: CASSLWTSGSQTDTQYF

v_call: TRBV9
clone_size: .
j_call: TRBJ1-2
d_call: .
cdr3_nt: TGTGCCAGCAGCCCCAGGACAGCGAACTATGGCTACACCTTC
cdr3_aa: CASSPRTANYGYTF

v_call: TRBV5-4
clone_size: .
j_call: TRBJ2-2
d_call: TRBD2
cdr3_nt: TGTGCCAGCAGCTTACCGGGACTAGCGGGTCCCGGGGAGCTGTTTTTT
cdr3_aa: CASSLPGLAGPGELFF

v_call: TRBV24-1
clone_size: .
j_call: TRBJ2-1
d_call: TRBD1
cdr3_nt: TGTGCCACCAGTGATGACAGGGTTCTGGGTGAGCAGTTCTTC
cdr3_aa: CATSDDRVLGEQFF

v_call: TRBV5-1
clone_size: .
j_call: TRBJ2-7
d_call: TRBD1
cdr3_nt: TGCGCCAGCAGCTTGGCCAGGGGGTTAACCTACGAGCAGTACTTC
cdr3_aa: CASSLARGLTYEQYF

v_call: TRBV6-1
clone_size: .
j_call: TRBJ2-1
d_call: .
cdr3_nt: TGTGCCAGCAGTGATGGGACAATCAGGAATGAGCAGTTCTTC
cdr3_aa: CASSDGTIRNEQFF

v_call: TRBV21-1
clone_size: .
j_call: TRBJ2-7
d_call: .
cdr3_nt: TGTGCCAGCAGCAAAGTTTGCTCGCTTCTCCATAGCGACGAGCAGTACTTC
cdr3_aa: CASSKVCSLLHSDEQYF

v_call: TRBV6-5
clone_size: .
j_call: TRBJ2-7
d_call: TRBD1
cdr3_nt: TGTGCCAGCAGTCGACAGGGGGGCCACGAGCAGTACTTC
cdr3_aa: CASSRQGGHEQYF

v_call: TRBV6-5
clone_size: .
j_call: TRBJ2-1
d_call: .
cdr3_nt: TGTGCCAGCAGGGGGCTCTTCATTGGGAACAATGAGCAGTTCTTC
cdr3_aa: CASRGLFIGNNEQFF